This passage covers 21 T cell receptor beta chains from one sample sequenced in a study of cytomegalovirus exposure and HLA in healthy donors. Primers included in the PCR were 60 Vbeta and 13 Jbeta primers. Profiled with immunoSEQ multiplex PCR; TCRdb holds only in-frame clones, not every one. The profile shows 100,000 to 150,000 clones, about 76% of them singletons. Material: PBMCs. The receptors originated from a man younger than 30 in good health and CMV-seronegative.

This chain joins TRBV5-1 and TRBJ2-5, with 11 nucleotides matching TRBD2. After removal of 4 bases from V and 3 bases from J, the junction contained 5 bases not matched to a gene. Germline loops: CDR1 SGHRS, CDR2 YFSETQ. This CDR3 region has 15 residues. The CDR3 region is CASSPLAGGKETQYF. For the CDR3, the DNA is TGCGCCAGCAGCCCCCTAGCGGGGGGAAAAGAGACCCAGTACTTC.

The chain employs TRBV6-1 and TRBJ2-7; TRBD1 aligns across 8 bases. The germline V gene has CDR1 MNHNS and CDR2 SASEGT. V shed 8 bases and J 3 bases; nucleotides not matched to a gene: 9. The CDR3 covers 14 residues. The DNA for the CDR3 is TGTGCCAGCGTACGCGGACAGGGAAACTACGAGCAGTACTTC. Its protein product is CASVRGQGNYEQYF.

The chain is built from TRBV30 and TRBJ2-1; the D gene is possibly TRBD1 (7 bases). The CDR3 extends over 13 amino acids. Germline V gene lookup returns CDR1 GTSNPN and CDR2 SVGIG (reference sequence). Trimming took off 5 bases at V and 9 bases at J, with 17 bases between the two ends. This chain's CDR3 is CAWARGAEGEQFF. CDR3 coding DNA: TGTGCCTGGGCCAGGGGGGCGGAGGGTGAGCAGTTCTTC.

V usage is TRBV19 and J usage is TRBJ2-2, with 7 positions matching TRBD1. The V gene's germline CDR1 is LNHDA and CDR2 SQIVND (reference sequence). V was clipped by 4 bases and J by 4 bases; unmatched bases: 9. CDR3 length: 16 amino acids. The CDR3 DNA follows: TGTGCCAGTAGTAGTGTTAGGGGGCGATTCACCGGGGAGCTGTTTTTT. Its translation is CASSSVRGRFTGELFF. The whole variable domain, filled in from reference TRBV19 and TRBJ2-2, reads DGGITQSPKYLFRKEGQNVTLSCEQNLNHDAMYWYRQDPGQGLRLIYYSQIVNDFQKGDIAEGYSVSREKKESFPLTVTSAQKNPTAFYLCASSSVRGRFTGELFFGEGSRLTVL.

This chain joins TRBV5-1 and TRBJ2-1, with 11 bases that match TRBD1. Per the germline V gene, CDR1 is SGHRS and CDR2 is YFSETQ. The J segment lost 7 bases and the V segment lost 4 bases, leaving 7 bases of the junction unmatched. This CDR3 spans 15 amino acids. CDR3 region: CASSQPGQGANEQFF. In DNA form, the CDR3 reads TGCGCCAGCAGCCAACCCGGACAGGGGGCGAATGAGCAGTTCTTC.

The V call is TRBV27, the J call TRBJ2-5; D gene ambiguous. Germline-derived CDR1 and CDR2 are MNHEY and SMNVEV (reference sequence). Trimming cost V 4 bases and J 5 bases, with 26 bases left between them. The CDR3 runs to 18 residues. This CDR3 is CASSYKPSPFRVGETQYF. CDR3 DNA sequence: TGTGCCAGCAGTTATAAGCCCTCACCCTTTCGGGTCGGGGAGACCCAGTACTTC.

V usage is TRBV4-2 and J usage is TRBJ2-1; D perhaps matches TRBD2 (5 bases). V was trimmed by 5 bases and J by 0 bases, leaving 14 bases between them. CDR1 is LGHNA, CDR2 YNFKEQ, per germline. The CDR3 covers 16 residues. The CDR3 region is CASSSWEFASYNEQFF. The CDR3 DNA reads TGTGCCAGCAGCTCCTGGGAGTTTGCCTCCTACAATGAGCAGTTCTTC.

This clone was observed a few times. J is TRBJ1-4 and V is TRBV10-3; possibly TRBD1 for D (6 bases). This CDR3 contains 14 residues. V was shortened by 6 bases and J by 13 bases, with 21 bases between the two germline ends. From germline, CDR1 is ENHRY and CDR2 SYGVKD. CDR3 coding DNA: TGTGCCATCAGGGAGGACAGAATAGGAAGGGGACTGTTTTTT. Its translation is CAIREDRIGRGLFF.

This clone showed up just once. The chain carries TRBV6-5 and TRBJ2-2; D is possibly TRBD2 (5 bases). Germline V lookup: CDR1 MNHEY, CDR2 SVGAGI. The CDR3 extends over 13 amino acids. V lost 6 bases and J 7 bases, leaving 12 bases between the germline ends. CDR3 in DNA: TGTGCCAGCAGACCCGTTACTAGCGGGGAGCTGTTTTTT. This encodes CASRPVTSGELFF.

V usage is TRBV19 and J usage is TRBJ1-5; D not resolved. Trimming left V 7 bases short and J 4 bases short, with 8 bases between. The CDR3 is made up of 12 amino acids. Per the germline V gene, CDR1 is LNHDA and CDR2 is SQIVND (reference sequence). The chain's CDR3 is CASTDINQPQHF. The CDR3 DNA reads as TGTGCCAGTACAGACATTAATCAGCCCCAGCATTTT.

The rearrangement links TRBV30 to TRBJ2-1, with D perhaps TRBD2 (6 bases). Germline loops: CDR1 GTSNPN, CDR2 SVGIG (reference sequence). CDR3 length equals 10 residues. CDR3 protein: CALAGTQQFF. As DNA, the CDR3 is TGTGCGCTCGCGGGGACCCAGCAGTTCTTC.

V and J are TRBV5-4 and TRBJ2-1; 8 nucleotides match TRBD1. CDR3 length: 16 amino acids. The V gene's germline CDR1 is SGHNT and CDR2 YYREEE (reference sequence). After removal of 3 bases from V and 6 bases from J, the junction contained 11 bases not matched to a gene. CDR3 sequence reads: CASSSGQVGLGNEQFF. In DNA, the CDR3 is TGTGCCAGCAGCTCGGGACAGGTGGGTTTAGGCAATGAGCAGTTCTTC.

This chain uses TRBV28 with TRBJ1-2, with D unresolved. Trimming stripped 4 bases from V and 4 bases from J, with 7 bases between. In germline, CDR1 is MDHEN, CDR2 SYDVKM. The CDR3 covers 12 residues. DNA for the CDR3: TGTGCCAGCAGTTCGAAGAGCTATGGCTACACCTTC. It yields the protein CASSSKSYGYTF.

This clone was counted once. V gene TRBV10-2 combines with J gene TRBJ1-5; possible D gene TRBD1, 5 bases. The CDR3 extends over 15 amino acids. Between the trimmed V and J ends, which lost 6 bases and 3 bases, there was a span of 15 bases. Germline values: CDR1 WSHSY, CDR2 SAAADI. This CDR3 reads CASSKTVSANQPQHF. The CDR3 coding sequence is TGCGCCAGCAGCAAGACAGTTTCGGCCAATCAGCCCCAGCATTTT.

The chain joins TRBV7-2 to TRBJ2-3, with TRBD1 matching over 8 bases. Trimming took 4 bases from V and 1 from J; bases not matched to a gene: 4. Germline V gene data show CDR1 as SGHTA and CDR2 as FQGNSA. The CDR3 runs to 15 residues. CDR3 loop: CASSWTGMGTDTQYF. The CDR3 DNA reads TGTGCCAGCAGCTGGACAGGGATGGGCACAGATACGCAGTATTTT.

In this sample, this clone turned up once. The V call is TRBV4-3, the J call TRBJ2-7; 7 bases line up with TRBD1. CDR1 is LGHNA, CDR2 YSLEER, per germline. V lost 0 bases to trimming and J lost 2 bases; unmatched junction nucleotides: 4. The length of the CDR3 is 15 residues. This CDR3 is CASSQDFGQAYEQYF. DNA for the CDR3: TGCGCCAGCAGCCAAGACTTCGGACAGGCCTACGAGCAGTACTTC.

V usage is TRBV12-5 and J usage is TRBJ1-1; D gene unclear. The germline CDR1 and CDR2 sequences are LGHNT and FRNRAP. Trimming removed 6 bases at V and 4 bases at J, with 12 bases between. The CDR3 runs to 13 residues. In DNA form, the CDR3 reads TGTGCTAGTGGGAAGGAGATCGGCACTGAAGCTTTCTTT. Translated, it gives CASGKEIGTEAFF.

The gene calls are TRBV9 and TRBJ2-5, with 7 bases identical to TRBD1. Per the germline V gene, CDR1 is SGDLS and CDR2 is YYNGEE. V was pared by 3 bases and J by 5 bases, with 7 bases of the junction left unmatched. The CDR3 has 14 amino acids. CDR3 DNA: TGTGCCAGCAGCGCAGGGACAGCAAGGGAGACCCAGTACTTC. Protein sequence: CASSAGTARETQYF. Together with reference TRBV9 and TRBJ2-5, the CDR3 gives the full variable domain: DSGVTQTPKHLITATGQRVTLRCSPRSGDLSVYWYQQSLDQGLQFLIQYYNGEERAKGNILERFSAQQFPDLHSELNLSSLELGDSALYFCASSAGTARETQYFGPGTRLLVL.

The rearrangement joins TRBV29-1 to TRBJ1-4; tentatively, D is TRBD1 (5 bases). The ends were cut back, 1 base at V and 8 bases at J, with 11 bases in the middle. CDR1 and CDR2 (germline): SQVTM, ANQGSEA. The CDR3 is made up of 13 amino acids. The CDR3 sequence: CSVEAGLGEKLFF. For the CDR3, the DNA is TGCAGCGTTGAAGCGGGACTGGGGGAAAAACTGTTTTTT.

This clone was seen more than once but under ten times. V is TRBV29-1 and J is TRBJ2-5; 7 positions agree with TRBD1. CDR3 length: 12 residues. CDR1 SQVTM and CDR2 ANQGSEA come from the germline V gene. V was clipped by 4 bases and J by 1 base; unmatched bases: 0. As DNA, the CDR3 is TGCAGCGTTGGACAGGGCCAAGAGACCCAGTACTTC. It yields the protein CSVGQGQETQYF.

The chain carries TRBV5-1 and TRBJ1-2; TRBD1 might be the D (5 bases). V was cut by 4 bases and J by 4 bases, with 8 bases left in between. This CDR3 is built from 12 residues. Germline V gene sequence: CDR1 SGHRS, CDR2 YFSETQ. The CDR3 spells CASSIDSYGYTF. The CDR3, as DNA: TGCGCCAGCAGCATCGACAGCTATGGCTACACCTTC.